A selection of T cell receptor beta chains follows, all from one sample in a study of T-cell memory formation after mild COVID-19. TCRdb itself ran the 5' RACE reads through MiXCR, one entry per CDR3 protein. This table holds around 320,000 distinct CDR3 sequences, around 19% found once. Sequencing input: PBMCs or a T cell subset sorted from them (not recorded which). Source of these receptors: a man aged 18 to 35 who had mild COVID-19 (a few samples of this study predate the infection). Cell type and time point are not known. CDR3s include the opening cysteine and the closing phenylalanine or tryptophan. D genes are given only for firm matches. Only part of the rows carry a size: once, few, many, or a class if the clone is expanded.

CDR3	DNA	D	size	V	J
CASSSQESTDTQYF	TGCGCCAGCAGCTCGCAGGAAAGCACAGATACGCAGTATTTT	-	-	TRBV5-1	TRBJ2-3
CASSDSQGPPSDTQYF	TGTGCCAGCAGTGACAGTCAGGGGCCTCCGTCAGATACGCAGTATTTT	-	-	TRBV2	TRBJ2-3
CATRPTGYTDTQYF	TGTGCCACCCGACCGACAGGGTACACAGATACGCAGTATTTT	TRBD1	-	TRBV27	TRBJ2-3
CASSDRLAGTSTDTQYF	TGTGCCAGCAGTGACCGACTAGCGGGGACTAGCACAGATACGCAGTATTTT	TRBD2	few	TRBV27	TRBJ2-3
CASSRGGRGDTEAFF	TGTGCCAGCAGTCGAGGGGGACGGGGGGACACTGAAGCTTTCTTT	-	-	TRBV27	TRBJ1-1
CASSLQGAPGQPQHF	TGTGCCAGCAGTTTGCAGGGGGCGCCCGGTCAGCCCCAGCATTTT	TRBD1	-	TRBV27	TRBJ1-5
CASGAGEQETQYF	TGTGCCAGCGGAGCGGGGGAGCAAGAGACCCAGTACTTC	TRBD2	few	TRBV27	TRBJ2-5
CASSTPFGKEQFF	TGTGCCAGCAGCACCCCTTTCGGGAAGGAGCAGTTCTTC	-	-	TRBV7-9	TRBJ2-1
CASSTSSGGRFYNEQFF	TGTGCCAGCAGCACAAGTAGCGGGGGGAGATTTTACAATGAGCAGTTCTTC	TRBD2	-	TRBV7-2	TRBJ2-1
CASSVGVRYGYTF	TGTGCCAGCAGCGTGGGCGTTCGCTATGGCTACACCTTC	-	-	TRBV9	TRBJ1-2
CASSATGVGGYTF	TGTGCCAGCAGCGCAACAGGGGTGGGAGGCTACACCTTC	TRBD1	-	TRBV7-2	TRBJ1-2
CASSPRASAREGEQFF	TGTGCCAGCAGTCCTCGGGCTAGCGCAAGGGAAGGTGAGCAGTTCTTC	-	-	TRBV6-2/TRBV6-3	TRBJ2-1
CASSHVGLPSPGELFF	TGCGCCAGCAGCCACGTGGGTCTCCCCTCCCCCGGGGAGCTGTTTTTT	-	-	TRBV4-3	TRBJ2-2
CSVSGLAGRTDTQYF	TGCAGCGTTAGTGGTCTAGCGGGGCGCACAGATACGCAGTATTTT	TRBD2	-	TRBV29-1	TRBJ2-3
CASSLRSSGPYEQYF	TGCGCCAGCAGCTTGCGGTCTAGCGGGCCCTACGAGCAGTACTTC	TRBD2	few	TRBV5-1	TRBJ2-7
CASSLEGGGVSGNTIYF	TGTGCCAGCAGCTTAGAGGGGGGCGGGGTCTCTGGAAACACCATATATTTT	-	few	TRBV7-2	TRBJ1-3
CASSPWGVGDTQYF	TGTGCCAGCAGCCCATGGGGGGTTGGAGATACGCAGTATTTT	-	-	TRBV7-9	TRBJ2-3
CASSLLAGGGHEQYF	TGTGCCAGCAGCCTTTTGGCGGGGGGGGGCCACGAGCAGTACTTC	TRBD2	few	TRBV3-1	TRBJ2-7
CASSLGVSGNTIYF	TGCGCCAGCAGCTTGGGGGTCTCTGGAAACACCATATATTTT	-	-	TRBV5-1	TRBJ1-3
CASSLGYTGELFF	TGTGCCAGCAGCTTAGGTTACACCGGGGAGCTGTTTTTT	-	few	TRBV7-2	TRBJ2-2
CASSMGGDETQYF	TGTGCCAGCAGCATGGGAGGGGATGAGACCCAGTACTTC	TRBD2	-	TRBV28	TRBJ2-5
CASSPETGNSPLHF	TGTGCCAGCTCACCGGAGACAGGAAATTCACCCCTCCACTTT	-	-	TRBV18	TRBJ1-6
CASSQVRKSPGYNEQFF	TGTGCCAGCAGCCAAGTGCGGAAGAGCCCCGGTTACAATGAGCAGTTCTTC	-	few	TRBV14	TRBJ2-1
CASSNRGQVYEAFF	TGTGCCAGCAGCAACCGCGGACAGGTATATGAAGCTTTCTTT	TRBD1	-	TRBV3-1	TRBJ1-1
CASSTQTSNTEAFF	TGCGCCAGCAGCACCCAGACGTCGAACACTGAAGCTTTCTTT	-	-	TRBV5-1	TRBJ1-1
CSARAGGAYNEQFF	TGCAGTGCTAGAGCGGGGGGGGCCTACAATGAGCAGTTCTTC	TRBD2	few	TRBV20-1	TRBJ2-1
CASSARDRETQYF	TGTGCCAGCAGTGCACGGGATCGGGAGACCCAGTACTTC	-	-	TRBV25-1	TRBJ2-5
CASSQQRGRDTGELFF	TGTGCCAGCAGCCAACAGCGGGGGCGCGACACCGGGGAGCTGTTTTTT	TRBD2	once	TRBV3-1	TRBJ2-2
CATSREDTQYF	TGCGCCACTTCACGTGAAGATACGCAGTATTTT	-	few	TRBV10-2	TRBJ2-3
CASSLSGLAGGEQFF	TGTGCCAGCAGCTTATCCGGACTAGCGGGGGGTGAGCAGTTCTTC	TRBD2	few	TRBV7-2	TRBJ2-1
CSGQGAESTQYF	TGCAGCGGCCAGGGGGCGGAAAGTACGCAGTATTTT	TRBD1	few	TRBV29-1	TRBJ2-3
CASSIGSSGGDWLF	TGTGCCAGTAGTATAGGTTCTAGCGGGGGCGACTGGTTATTT	TRBD2	few	TRBV19	TRBJ2-2
CATSRARRVWEPGEAFF	TGTGCCACCAGCAGAGCAAGGAGGGTATGGGAACCAGGGGAAGCTTTCTTT	-	-	TRBV15	TRBJ1-1
CASSHRHPGGKTGELFF	TGCGCCAGCAGCCATAGACATCCGGGGGGAAAAACCGGGGAGCTGTTTTTT	TRBD2	-	TRBV4-3	TRBJ2-2
CASGTGLETQYF	TGCGCCAGCGGCACAGGGCTGGAGACCCAGTACTTC	-	few	TRBV5-1	TRBJ2-5
CSAYAETQYF	TGCAGTGCTTACGCAGAGACCCAGTACTTC	-	-	TRBV20-1	TRBJ2-5
CASRGGTGGPNTEAFF	TGTGCCAGTAGAGGGGGGACAGGGGGGCCGAACACTGAAGCTTTCTTT	TRBD1	few	TRBV19	TRBJ1-1
CASSEIRGANQFF	TGTGCCAGCAGTGAAATTCGGGGGGCGAACCAGTTCTTC	-	-	TRBV2	TRBJ2-1
CASSGTTVNYGYTF	TGTGCCAGCAGCGGCACGACAGTTAACTATGGCTACACCTTC	-	few	TRBV7-9	TRBJ1-2
CSVWGTSANEQFF	TGCAGCGTTTGGGGGACTAGCGCAAATGAGCAGTTCTTC	TRBD2	-	TRBV29-1	TRBJ2-1
CSARGSLQETQYF	TGCAGTGCTAGAGGCAGCCTCCAAGAGACCCAGTACTTC	-	-	TRBV20-1	TRBJ2-5
CASKRDQETQYF	TGTGCCAGCAAGAGGGACCAGGAGACCCAGTACTTC	-	-	TRBV28	TRBJ2-5
CATSRAFLAGAKDTQYF	TGTGCCACCAGCAGAGCCTTCTTAGCGGGGGCAAAAGATACGCAGTATTTT	TRBD2	few	TRBV15	TRBJ2-3
CASSPISSGSTDTQYF	TGCGCCAGCAGCCCTATTTCTAGCGGTAGCACAGATACGCAGTATTTT	TRBD2	few	TRBV4-3	TRBJ2-3
CASSHGTSGGRKTQYF	TGTGCCAGCAGTCACGGGACTAGCGGGGGGAGGAAGACCCAGTACTTC	TRBD2	-	TRBV6-5	TRBJ2-5
CASSYGDTLTDTQYF	TGTGCCAGCAGCTACGGGGACACCCTCACAGATACGCAGTATTTT	-	-	TRBV7-2	TRBJ2-3
CATSPSDRRETQYF	TGTGCCACCAGCCCCTCCGACAGGAGGGAGACCCAGTACTTC	-	few	TRBV15	TRBJ2-5
CASSLELSVDTQYF	TGTGCCAGCAGCTTAGAACTTTCGGTGGATACGCAGTATTTT	-	-	TRBV7-8	TRBJ2-3
CSARSLLGGLNEKLFF	TGCAGTGCTAGATCTTTGCTTGGGGGGCTTAATGAAAAACTGTTTTTT	-	-	TRBV20-1	TRBJ1-4
CSAISGGAGSDTQYF	TGCAGTGCCATTAGCGGGGGGGCCGGCTCAGATACGCAGTATTTT	TRBD2	-	TRBV20-1	TRBJ2-3
CASTRGERYSNQPQHF	TGTGCCAGCACCCGGGGGGAGAGGTATAGCAATCAGCCCCAGCATTTT	-	few	TRBV6-2/TRBV6-3	TRBJ1-5
CASSHAGTSGTSMVF	TGTGCCAGCAGTCACGCCGGGACTAGCGGGACGTCCATGGTCTTC	TRBD2	-	TRBV4-2	TRBJ2-1
CASSPDRGFRNEQFF	TGTGCCAGCAGTCCAGACAGGGGCTTCCGCAATGAGCAGTTCTTC	TRBD1	-	TRBV6-5	TRBJ2-1
CASTLEASGGAKTQYF	TGTGCCAGCACTTTAGAGGCTAGCGGGGGGGCAAAGACCCAGTACTTC	TRBD2	few	TRBV7-2	TRBJ2-5
CASSDSSYNEQFF	TGTGCCAGCAGTGACAGCTCCTACAATGAGCAGTTCTTC	-	many	TRBV6-4	TRBJ2-1
CSARYLGTGVSPLHF	TGCAGTGCTAGATACCTCGGGACAGGGGTTTCACCCCTCCACTTT	TRBD1	-	TRBV20-1	TRBJ1-6
CASSQDQAYIAGAKDTQYF	TGTGCCAGCAGCCAAGATCAGGCTTACATAGCGGGGGCTAAAGATACGCAGTATTTT	TRBD2	few	TRBV4-2	TRBJ2-3